This is a list of T cell receptor beta chains from one sample in a study of T cell changes during pregnancy in multiple sclerosis. Some clones are missing from TCRdb's copy, which holds only in-frame ones; the method was immunoSEQ multiplex PCR. This table has tens of thousands of clones, roughly nine tenths appearing once. The sample here was CD4+ T cells from peripheral blood mononuclear cells, taken in the third trimester of pregnancy. The receptors derive from a female donor with multiple sclerosis, enrolled in a pregnancy study. Each CDR3 is given without its conserved first and last residue. The D gene is left open where the match is weak. Only some rows state a clone size, as once, few, many or a class for expanded clones.

D	V	size	CDR3
TRBD2	TRBV19	once	ASRRTSGLGREQF
.	TRBV7-9	.	ASRRQVEAF
TRBD1	TRBV9	.	ASSSGGGAGYGYT
.	TRBV11-1	.	ASTSQANSNTQY
TRBD1	TRBV13	.	ASSEAGTGTHEQY
TRBD2	TRBV5-1	.	ASSLVLAGDNEQF
.	TRBV2	.	ASNRAFLSYNEQF
TRBD2	TRBV11-3	.	ASSPGTSVSTDTQY
.	TRBV19	.	ASTKNRDNDEKLF
TRBD1	TRBV7-2	.	ASSRQDRGRDEQF
.	TRBV5-1	.	ASSWETTYGYT
TRBD2	TRBV5-1	.	ASSIGTSGGNEQF
TRBD2	TRBV5-1	.	ASSSVGLGGQETQY
.	TRBV2	.	ASRRITGELF
.	TRBV5-4	.	ASSLSGISTDTQY
.	TRBV27	.	ASSLSLNTEAF
TRBD2	TRBV4-2	few	ASSQGSSGKNEQF
.	TRBV5-1	.	ASSLAGGGYGYT
TRBD1	TRBV28	.	ASSSTGGAGNTIY
TRBD2	TRBV30	.	AWSRGGTGANVLT
.	TRBV30	.	ASGSSSYNSPLH
.	TRBV19	once	ASSLGTETQY
.	TRBV4-2	once	ASSQDLKEGQGGYT
.	TRBV4-2	.	ASRTENTGELF
TRBD1	TRBV10-2	.	ASSEGPRGRLDGYT
.	TRBV11-2	.	ASSSDRNYGYT
.	TRBV4-2	.	ASSPSHTGNQPQH
.	TRBV7-2	.	ASSLRGGEHNEQF
.	TRBV5-1	.	ASSATGLSTDTQY
TRBD2	TRBV10-1	.	ASSTPGLAGVTQY
.	TRBV4-2	.	ASSTGLLSYEQY
TRBD2	TRBV5-1	.	ASRAGADAATDTQY
.	TRBV28	.	ASSLQLRQATGELF
TRBD2	TRBV7-2	.	ASSLWLAGSTDTQY
TRBD1	TRBV30	.	AWSLRTGTEAF
.	TRBV2	.	ASSQDRHGYT
.	TRBV6-5	.	ASRPGTSNRYEQY
.	TRBV6-1	few	ASSEQGPYGYT
.	TRBV5-1	.	ASREDRDTQY
TRBD1	TRBV13	once	ASSSRQGAFGNTIY
TRBD1	TRBV5-6	.	ASRAGTGGQF
.	TRBV6-4	.	ASSAEINSGNTIY
TRBD1	TRBV27	.	ASSLKSGGYGYT
.	TRBV7-9	.	ASTPDRGALGGYT
.	TRBV29-1	.	SGWTEDDYGYT
.	TRBV5-1	once	ASSAGEVNYGYT
TRBD2	TRBV7-2	.	ASSTEAGGWSKTQY
.	TRBV7-2	.	ASSSAGLNYNEQF
TRBD1	TRBV2	.	ASSGTGDYEQY
TRBD1	TRBV11-2	few	ASQGEIYGYT
TRBD1	TRBV19	.	ASSILLTSGGIPEAF
.	TRBV6-6	.	ASSPIGSYGYT
.	TRBV2	.	ASSVSGQNTGELF
.	TRBV25-1	.	ASRPTGSYEQY
.	TRBV7-2	.	ASSPAGPGQPQH
TRBD1	TRBV30	.	AWRGQGSTNEKLF
TRBD1	TRBV7-6	few	ASSLGTGMEHEQY
.	TRBV5-6	.	ASSLDRDTEAF
TRBD1	TRBV6-1	once	ASRTGQGLETTQY